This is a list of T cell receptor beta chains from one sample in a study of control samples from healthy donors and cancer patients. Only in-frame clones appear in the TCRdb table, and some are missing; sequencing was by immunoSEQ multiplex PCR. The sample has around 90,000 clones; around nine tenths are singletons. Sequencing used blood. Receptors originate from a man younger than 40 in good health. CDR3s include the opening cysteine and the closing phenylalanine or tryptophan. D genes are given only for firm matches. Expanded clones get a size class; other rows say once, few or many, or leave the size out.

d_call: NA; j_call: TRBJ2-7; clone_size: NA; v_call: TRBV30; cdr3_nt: TGTGCCTGGAGCCAGGCGTCCTACGAGCAGTACTTC; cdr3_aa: CAWSQASYEQYF
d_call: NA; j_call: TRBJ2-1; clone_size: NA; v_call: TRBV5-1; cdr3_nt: TGCGCCAGCAGTTCCCCGGTCGGCAATGAGCAGTTCTTC; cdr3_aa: CASSSPVGNEQFF
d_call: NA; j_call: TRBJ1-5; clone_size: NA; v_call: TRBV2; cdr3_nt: TGTGCCAGCAGTGACAGGACATCCAATCAGCCCCAGCATTTT; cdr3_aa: CASSDRTSNQPQHF
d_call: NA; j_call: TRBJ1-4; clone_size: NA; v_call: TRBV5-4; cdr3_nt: TGTGCCAGCAGCTTCCGGGCCGGGGAAAAACTGTTTTTT; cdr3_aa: CASSFRAGEKLFF
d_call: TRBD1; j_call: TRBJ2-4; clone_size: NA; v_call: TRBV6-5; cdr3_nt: TGTGCCAGCAGTTCCGGACAGGCGGGCAGGCTTGTGAAGTACTTC; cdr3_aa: CASSSGQAGRLVKYF
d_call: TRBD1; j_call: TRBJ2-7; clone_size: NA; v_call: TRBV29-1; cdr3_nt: TGCAGCGTCCTCACCGACAGGGTAGGCGAGCAGTACTTC; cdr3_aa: CSVLTDRVGEQYF
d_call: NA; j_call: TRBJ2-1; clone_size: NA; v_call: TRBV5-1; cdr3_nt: TGCGCCAGCAGCTTGGACGGAGCCTACAATGAGCAGTTCTTC; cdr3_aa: CASSLDGAYNEQFF
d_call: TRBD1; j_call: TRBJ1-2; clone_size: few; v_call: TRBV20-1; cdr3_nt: TGCAGCATCGGGGGGACAGGTGGCTACACCTTC; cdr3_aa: CSIGGTGGYTF
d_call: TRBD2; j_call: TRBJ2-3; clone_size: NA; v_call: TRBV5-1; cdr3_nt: TGCGCCAGCAGCTTAGGACTAGCGACCACAGATACGCAGTATTTT; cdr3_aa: CASSLGLATTDTQYF
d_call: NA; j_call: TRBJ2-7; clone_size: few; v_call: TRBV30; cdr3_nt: TGTGCCTGGGCGACAGGCCGCTACGAGCAGTACTTC; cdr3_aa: CAWATGRYEQYF
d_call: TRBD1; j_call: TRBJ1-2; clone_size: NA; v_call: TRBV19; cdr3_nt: TGTGCCAGTAGTATGGACAGGGGGCGCGGTGGCTACACCTTC; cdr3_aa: CASSMDRGRGGYTF
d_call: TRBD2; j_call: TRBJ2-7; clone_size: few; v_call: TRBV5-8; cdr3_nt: TGTGCCAGCAGCTTGTGGGGGGGACGCGGGGATCCCTACGAGCAGTACTTC; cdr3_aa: CASSLWGGRGDPYEQYF